These T cell receptor beta chains were read from a single sample in a study of cytomegalovirus exposure and HLA in healthy donors. The repertoire was sequenced with immunoSEQ multiplex PCR; TCRdb's copy has only in-frame clones and lacks some. The sample comprises about 120,000 clones, roughly a sixth of which are singletons, and about 3% rests with the top ten. Material for sequencing was PBMCs. The receptors derive from a female donor in good health and CMV-seropositive. The CDR3 runs from the conserved cysteine through the conserved F or W. D genes are given only for firm matches. Size is omitted from some rows. Given values are once, few, many or a class for expanded clones.

size	length	V	D	J	CDR3	DNA
-	14	TRBV5-1	-	TRBJ2-7	CASSLEGPVYEQYF	TGCGCCAGCAGCTTGGAGGGGCCCGTATACGAGCAGTACTTC
-	12	TRBV25-1	-	TRBJ2-3	CASSRGTDTQYF	TGTGCCAGCAGCCGCGGCACAGATACGCAGTATTTT
few	14	TRBV6-6	TRBD1	TRBJ1-5	CASKGQGRSQPQHF	TGTGCCAGCAAGGGACAGGGGCGCAGTCAGCCCCAGCATTTT
-	19	TRBV2	TRBD1	TRBJ1-1	CASSDEEFGDRVLNTEAFF	TGTGCCAGCAGTGATGAGGAGTTTGGGGACAGGGTGCTGAACACTGAAGCTTTCTTT
few	13	TRBV30	-	TRBJ1-1	CAWSPEPPTGAFF	TGTGCCTGGAGTCCCGAACCCCCAACGGGGGCTTTCTTT
few	19	TRBV18	TRBD2	TRBJ2-7	CASSRSGLAGGTGTYEQYF	TGTGCCAGCTCACGTTCGGGACTAGCGGGAGGGACTGGAACCTACGAGCAGTACTTC
few	14	TRBV7-9	-	TRBJ1-4	CASSTTRPGGKLFF	TGTGCCAGCAGCACCACGCGGCCCGGGGGGAAACTGTTTTTT
-	14	TRBV5-5	TRBD1	TRBJ1-1	CASSLDRGDTEAFF	TGTGCCAGCAGCTTGGACAGGGGGGACACTGAAGCTTTCTTT
few	16	TRBV19	TRBD1	TRBJ2-5	CASSIVAGQDFETQYF	TGTGCCAGTAGTATAGTGGCGGGACAGGATTTCGAGACCCAGTACTTC
many	15	TRBV29-1	TRBD2	TRBJ2-3	CSVEGGKGSTDTQYF	TGCAGCGTTGAGGGAGGGAAGGGGAGCACAGATACGCAGTATTTT
-	14	TRBV2	-	TRBJ2-3	CASRSNGRTDTQYF	TGTGCCAGCAGATCAAATGGTCGGACAGATACGCAGTATTTT
few	14	TRBV7-2	TRBD2	TRBJ2-7	CASSLYREGYEQYF	TGTGCCAGCAGCTTGTACCGGGAGGGCTACGAGCAGTACTTC
-	15	TRBV7-9	TRBD2	TRBJ2-7	CASTGLAGGFNEQYF	TGTGCCAGCACGGGACTAGCGGGGGGATTCAACGAGCAGTACTTC
-	14	TRBV5-4	-	TRBJ1-1	CASSLDSLNTEAFF	TGTGCCAGCAGCTTGGACAGTTTGAACACTGAAGCTTTCTTT
-	15	TRBV6-1	TRBD2	TRBJ2-1	CASSEGAGGRNEQFF	TGTGCCAGCAGTGAAGGTGCGGGGGGGCGGAATGAGCAGTTCTTC
few	15	TRBV28	TRBD2	TRBJ2-3	CAITSGGAWRDTQYF	TGTGCCATCACTAGCGGGGGGGCCTGGAGAGATACGCAGTATTTT
once	13	TRBV18	-	TRBJ1-1	CASSPGGDTEAFF	TGTGCCAGCTCACCGGGAGGGGACACTGAAGCTTTCTTT
-	16	TRBV5-6	TRBD2	TRBJ2-5	CASSGGLAGYLETQYF	TGTGCCAGCAGCGGCGGACTAGCGGGGTATCTAGAGACCCAGTACTTC
few	15	TRBV21-1	-	TRBJ1-2	CASSKGETGTHGYTF	TGTGCCAGCAGCAAAGGGGAGACAGGGACCCATGGCTACACCTTC
few	14	TRBV27	TRBD1	TRBJ2-3	CASSFDRVTDTQYF	TGTGCCAGCAGTTTTGACAGGGTCACAGATACGCAGTATTTT
-	14	TRBV5-4	-	TRBJ2-3	CASSLEVETDTQYF	TGTGCCAGCAGCTTGGAGGTGGAGACAGATACGCAGTATTTT
-	15	TRBV7-9	TRBD1	TRBJ2-1	CASSFGTGAYNEQFF	TGTGCCAGCAGCTTCGGGACAGGGGCCTACAATGAGCAGTTCTTC
-	14	TRBV7-2	-	TRBJ2-5	CASSLALGGETQYF	TGTGCCAGCAGCTTAGCGTTGGGAGGAGAGACCCAGTACTTC
-	14	TRBV19	TRBD2	TRBJ2-1	CASSVERETNEQFF	TGTGCCAGTAGTGTAGAGCGGGAGACGAATGAGCAGTTCTTC
few	14	TRBV2	-	TRBJ2-5	CASSEDRVQETQYF	TGTGCCAGCAGTGAAGATCGGGTTCAAGAGACCCAGTACTTC
-	14	TRBV11-2	-	TRBJ2-7	CASSPVTGIGEQYF	TGTGCCAGCAGCCCAGTAACCGGGATCGGCGAGCAGTACTTC
few	16	TRBV12-5	TRBD1	TRBJ2-7	CASGLPGTGASNEQYF	TGTGCTAGTGGTTTGCCGGGGACAGGGGCCTCGAACGAGCAGTACTTC
-	15	TRBV25-1	TRBD1	TRBJ1-5	CASSDRTGGGQPQHF	TGTGCCAGCAGTGACCGGACAGGGGGGGGCCAGCCCCAGCATTTT
-	12	TRBV27	-	TRBJ2-3	CASSVAADTQYF	TGTGCCAGCAGCGTGGCAGCAGATACGCAGTATTTT
-	12	TRBV7-9	-	TRBJ1-2	CASSTGFDGYTF	TGTGCCAGCAGCACAGGTTTCGATGGCTACACCTTC
-	15	TRBV7-2	-	TRBJ2-1	CASSLGVGLYNEQFF	TGTGCCAGCAGCTTAGGCGTCGGGTTATACAATGAGCAGTTCTTC
-	14	TRBV7-6	TRBD1	TRBJ2-7	CASSSTGGSIEQYF	TGTGCCAGCAGCTCGACAGGGGGCTCTATCGAGCAGTACTTC
-	18	TRBV30	-	TRBJ1-4	CAWSVYLSPFTGNEKLFF	TGTGCCTGGAGTGTATACCTATCCCCGTTCACAGGGAATGAAAAACTGTTTTTT
few	14	TRBV7-9	TRBD1	TRBJ1-1	CASSLLGGGRGAFF	TGTGCCAGCAGCTTATTAGGAGGGGGCCGGGGAGCTTTCTTT
few	14	TRBV27	-	TRBJ2-3	CASSLSGLTDTQYF	TGTGCCAGCAGTTTATCGGGGCTAACAGATACGCAGTATTTT
-	14	TRBV28	TRBD2	TRBJ2-5	CASSRGLAGETQYF	TGTGCCAGCAGCCGAGGACTAGCGGGAGAGACCCAGTACTTC
-	13	TRBV4-3	-	TRBJ2-5	CASSAEYQETQYF	TGCGCCAGCAGCGCGGAGTATCAAGAGACCCAGTACTTC
few	13	TRBV19	TRBD1	TRBJ2-7	CASGTGFLYEQYF	TGTGCCAGCGGGACAGGGTTCCTTTACGAGCAGTACTTC
once	16	TRBV4-2	-	TRBJ2-1	CASSQEGGAIYNEQFF	TGTGCCAGCAGCCAGGAAGGCGGGGCCATTTACAATGAGCAGTTCTTC
-	14	TRBV5-5	-	TRBJ2-5	CASSLEGAGETQYF	TGTGCCAGCAGCTTAGAGGGTGCGGGGGAGACCCAGTACTTC
-	14	TRBV4-2	-	TRBJ2-7	CASSQALTRYEQYF	TGTGCCAGCAGCCAAGCGCTGACTAGGTACGAGCAGTACTTC
-	10	TRBV28	-	TRBJ1-2	CASGGYGYTF	TGTGCCAGCGGGGGGTATGGCTACACCTTC
few	18	TRBV10-1	-	TRBJ2-7	CASSEFISRGKGYYEQYF	TGCGCCAGCAGTGAGTTCATCTCTCGCGGAAAGGGGTACTACGAGCAGTACTTC
few	13	TRBV6-6	-	TRBJ1-2	CASSERDNYGYTF	TGTGCCAGCAGTGAGCGGGACAACTATGGCTACACCTTC
few	13	TRBV30	-	TRBJ2-7	CAWSVTGIYEQYF	TGTGCCTGGAGTGTAACCGGGATCTACGAGCAGTACTTC
-	16	TRBV4-3	-	TRBJ1-2	CASSSHPQGILLGYTF	TGCGCCAGCAGCTCCCATCCCCAGGGGATTTTGCTCGGCTACACCTTC
-	15	TRBV5-4	TRBD2	TRBJ2-3	CASSLRLADAETQYF	TGTGCCAGCAGCCTCCGACTAGCAGATGCAGAGACGCAGTATTTT
-	16	TRBV6-5	-	TRBJ1-4	CASSYSIPDSIEKLFF	TGTGCCAGCAGTTACTCAATCCCGGACAGCATTGAAAAACTGTTTTTT
-	15	TRBV11-3	-	TRBJ2-1	CASSLDGSSYNEQFF	TGTGCCAGCAGCTTAGACGGTAGCTCCTACAATGAGCAGTTCTTC
few	16	TRBV28	TRBD1	TRBJ1-4	CASSLFGQGEWEKLFF	TGTGCCAGCAGTTTATTTGGACAGGGCGAATGGGAAAAACTGTTTTTT
few	18	TRBV28	TRBD1	TRBJ1-5	CASSSTAIYRGPNQPQHF	TGTGCCAGCAGTTCTACCGCAATATACAGGGGACCTAATCAGCCCCAGCATTTT
-	17	TRBV4-2	TRBD2	TRBJ2-1	CASSQGWASGGANEQFF	TGTGCCAGCAGCCAAGGTTGGGCCAGCGGGGGGGCCAATGAGCAGTTCTTC
-	16	TRBV5-6	TRBD2	TRBJ2-1	CASSPGGGAPYNEQFF	TGTGCCAGCAGCCCGGGCGGGGGGGCCCCCTACAATGAGCAGTTCTTC
-	13	TRBV29-1	-	TRBJ1-2	CSVEREGGYGYTF	TGCAGCGTTGAACGGGAAGGGGGCTATGGCTACACCTTC
-	14	TRBV2	-	TRBJ2-1	CASSPRSSYNEQFF	TGTGCCAGCAGTCCTCGGAGCTCCTACAATGAGCAGTTCTTC
-	17	TRBV2	-	TRBJ2-3	CASSELGGITSTDTQYF	TGTGCCAGCAGTGAATTGGGAGGTATAACTAGCACAGATACGCAGTATTTT
few	13	TRBV2	-	TRBJ2-4	CASSLIAKNIQYF	TGTGCCAGCAGTTTAATAGCCAAAAACATTCAGTACTTC
few	15	TRBV7-2	-	TRBJ2-3	CASSPDRPSTDTQYF	TGTGCCAGCAGCCCAGACAGACCTAGCACAGATACGCAGTATTTT
-	15	TRBV11-2	-	TRBJ1-2	CASSLNLGQGDGYTF	TGTGCCAGCAGCCTGAATTTAGGCCAGGGTGATGGCTACACCTTC